This section outlines one TCR beta chain sequence together with its context. Germline loops: CDR1 SGHVS, CDR2 FNYEAQ. CDR3 size: 15 residues. Trimming shortened V by 0 bases and J by 6 bases, and 13 bases separated the two germline ends. This specimen belongs to a study of T cell responses to AZD1222 COVID-19 vaccine. Data came from immunoSEQ multiplex PCR; TCRdb stores just in-frame clones and leaves some out. The sample includes approximately 180,000 clones, around 88% seen only once; the top ten take 7.7%. The TCR comes from an adult in good health. The chain links TRBV7-6 to TRBJ2-3, with D tentatively TRBD1 (5 bases). The input for sequencing was peripheral blood, taken on day 0 of AZD1222 vaccination. CDR3 sequence: CASSLAGQGSDTQYF. The CDR3 DNA sequence: TGTGCCAGCAGCTTAGCGGGTCAGGGCTCCGATACGCAGTATTTT.